The 27 T cell receptor beta chains in this list originate from one sample, sequenced in a study of T cells after yellow fever vaccination (dated by TCRdb to about 2019). Libraries came from 5' RACE. Sequencing took place on an Illumina NovaSeq 6000. The public reads were reanalyzed by TCRdb: fastp trimming at Q25, MiXCR alignment, in-frame beta chains only. Entries that share a CDR3 protein sequence are merged under the most common genes and DNA. A total of some 250,000 distinct CDR3 sequences appear in this sample, 3.6% of them only once. The top ten clonotypes cover approximately 18% of the sample. This specimen's treatment or condition label, per the study, means: live attenuated yellow fever vaccine strain. Specimen: PBMCs, collected 15 days after the yellow fever booster vaccination. Receptors originate from a man aged 18 to 29 who received the YFV17D yellow fever vaccine.

In this sample, this clonotype turned up many times. The chain carries TRBV5-1 and TRBJ2-3; D gene unclear. This CDR3 has 16 residues. Trimming took off 9 bases at V and 0 bases at J, with 20 bases between the two ends. Germline-derived CDR1 and CDR2 are SGHRS and YFSETQ. For the CDR3, the DNA is TGCGCCAATCCCCTTCCTGGGCCCGCTAGCACAGATACGCAGTATTTT. This encodes CANPLPGPASTDTQYF.

This clonotype has just a few counts. The genes are TRBV5-5 and TRBJ2-1; the match to TRBD2 covers 8 bases. V was pared by 1 base and J by 9 bases, with 9 bases of the junction left unmatched. The CDR3 is made up of 15 amino acids. Germline V CDR1 and CDR2: SGHKS, YYEKEE (reference sequence). The CDR3 here is CASSLRGGPSSEQFF. The CDR3 nucleotides are TGTGCCAGCAGCTTGCGGGGGGGGCCGAGCAGTGAGCAGTTCTTC.

Many counts were recorded for this clonotype. This rearrangement joins TRBV12-3 or TRBV12-4 to TRBJ2-1; D not resolved. The V end was cut by 6 bases, the J end by 0 bases, with 18 bases between. The CDR3 is made up of 17 amino acids. The CDR3 DNA reads TGTGCCAGCAGCGGAGACTGGATCAAGGGCTCCTACAATGAGCAGTTCTTC. This translates into CASSGDWIKGSYNEQFF.

At least ten counts were recorded for this clonotype. The CDR3 DNA is TGTGCCAGCAGCTTACGGGGGGGCATAAATGAGCAGTTCTTC. Encoded protein: CASSLRGGINEQFF. This chain uses TRBV7-2 with TRBJ2-1; 8 bases agree with TRBD2. Germline CDR1 reads SGHTA; CDR2 reads FQGNSA. The trim removed 2 bases at V and 7 bases at J, leaving 4 bases unmatched. The CDR3 is 14 residues long.

This clonotype was counted at least ten times. The chain carries TRBV20-1 and TRBJ2-7; no firm D call. The ends were cut back, 6 bases at V and 3 bases at J, with 24 bases in the middle. The CDR3 spans 16 residues. The germline CDR1 and CDR2 sequences are DFQATT and SNEGSKA (reference sequence). Here the CDR3 DNA reads TGCAGTGCCGGCCGACCGCGGTCGGAGTCTTACTACGAGCAGTACTTC. This gives the protein CSAGRPRSESYYEQYF.

This clonotype was seen at least ten times. This chain uses TRBV5-1 with TRBJ1-1, with D perhaps matching TRBD1 (6 bases). Deletions cut 7 bases from V and 12 bases from J, with 22 bases between. The CDR3 has 13 residues. Germline-derived CDR1 and CDR2 are SGHRS and YFSETQ. The CDR3 loop is CASGLGGPSGSFF. The DNA of the CDR3 is TGCGCCAGCGGTTTGGGGGGGCCCTCCGGATCTTTCTTT.

This clonotype came up many times. This sequence joins TRBV5-1 and TRBJ1-2, with 7 bases fitting TRBD1. The CDR3 length is 19 residues. The trim removed 2 bases at V and 0 bases at J, leaving 16 bases unmatched. In germline, CDR1 is SGHRS, CDR2 YFSETQ. The DNA of the CDR3 is TGCGCCAGCAGCTTTCAGTCCGACAGGGTGGACCTAGCTAACTATGGCTACACCTTC. The encoded protein is CASSFQSDRVDLANYGYTF.

This clonotype was observed at least ten times. The chain couples TRBV4-1 to TRBJ1-1; 7 bases line up with TRBD1. V shed 2 bases, J shed 6 bases, and the junction held 3 bases outside the gene matches. Germline CDR1 is MGHRA and CDR2 is YSYEKL. The length of the CDR3 is 13 residues. The CDR3 sequence is CASSQPGTAEAFF. The CDR3 bases are TGCGCCAGCAGCCAACCCGGGACAGCTGAAGCTTTCTTT.

This clonotype was recorded at least ten times. CDR3: CASSYSDDTEAFF. The CDR3 coding sequence is TGTGCCAGCAGTTACTCAGACGACACTGAAGCTTTCTTT. The chain employs TRBV6-6 and TRBJ1-1; D unclear. This CDR3 contains 13 residues. The germline V gene encodes CDR1 MNHNY and CDR2 SVGAGI (reference sequence). Trimming shortened V by 0 bases and J by 3 bases, and 5 bases separated the two germline ends.

This clonotype was recorded at least ten times. The CDR3: CASSYLGGASDTQYF. The CDR3 DNA reads as TGTGCCAGCAGCTACCTCGGGGGGGCCTCAGATACGCAGTATTTT. The rearrangement uses TRBV7-2 and TRBJ2-3; 8 positions agree with TRBD2. The J segment lost 4 bases and the V segment lost 4 bases, leaving 7 bases of the junction unmatched. The CDR3 runs 15 residues. Germline V gives CDR1 SGHTA, CDR2 FQGNSA.

This clonotype was counted between two and nine times. This chain joins TRBV20-1 and TRBJ2-7; no definite D call. The CDR3 is 14 residues long. Germline lookup yields CDR1 DFQATT and CDR2 SNEGSKA (reference sequence). The V end lost 0 bases, the J end lost 1 base, and 10 bases lay between the germline ends. CDR3 nucleotides: TGCAGTGCTAGAGATGAGGTCCTATCCTACGAGCAGTACTTC. It is translated as CSARDEVLSYEQYF.

This clonotype was observed at least ten times. The rearrangement joins TRBV14 to TRBJ2-1; D tentatively reads TRBD1 or TRBD2 (6 bases each). This CDR3 has 17 amino acids. Germline V gene data show CDR1 as SGHDN and CDR2 as FVKESK. V dropped 4 bases and J dropped 4 bases, with 20 bases sitting between them. CDR3 DNA: TGTGCCAGCAGCCGAGGGGGGTTGGTGCCCAAGTACAATGAGCAGTTCTTC. Translating gives CASSRGGLVPKYNEQFF.

In this sample, this clonotype turned up many times. This chain connects TRBV10-3 to TRBJ2-3; TRBD1 matches 8 bases. The germline CDR1 and CDR2 sequences are ENHRY and SYGVKD. CDR3 length equals 15 residues. Trimming at V came to 3 bases and at J to 5 bases, leaving 7 bases not matched to a gene. The CDR3 DNA reads TGTGCCATCAGTGAAATGTCAGGGGGCATAGATACGCAGTATTTT. Protein sequence: CAISEMSGGIDTQYF.

The table lists this clonotype with many counts. V and J are TRBV20-1 and TRBJ2-4; no clear D. Germline-derived CDR1 and CDR2 are DFQATT and SNEGSKA (reference sequence). V lost 4 bases and J 0 bases, leaving 10 bases between the germline ends. The CDR3 sequence is 14 residues long. The CDR3 spells CSAMESVAKNIQYF. The CDR3 nucleotides are TGCAGTGCTATGGAGTCCGTAGCCAAAAACATTCAGTACTTC.

This clonotype came up many times. J is TRBJ1-5 and V is TRBV2; D is perhaps TRBD1 (5 bases). V dropped 3 bases and J dropped 5 bases, with 8 bases sitting between them. From germline, CDR1 is SNHLY and CDR2 FYNNEI. The CDR3 runs to 13 residues. Here the CDR3 DNA reads TGTGCCAGCAGTGAGGGGCGAGATCAGCCCCAGCATTTT. This codes for CASSEGRDQPQHF.

This clonotype was observed at least ten times. V and J are TRBV20-1 and TRBJ2-1; D unclear. V lost 1 base to trimming and J lost 0 bases, with 13 bases between them. Germline CDR1 is DFQATT and CDR2 is SNEGSKA (reference sequence). The CDR3 has 16 amino acids. This CDR3 reads CSARVFTGSSYNEQFF. The CDR3 DNA reads as TGCAGTGCTAGAGTTTTCACTGGAAGCTCCTACAATGAGCAGTTCTTC.

The rearrangement links TRBV20-1 to TRBJ2-1, with 14 nucleotides matching TRBD2. Unmatched junction bases numbered 6, after V lost 3 bases and J lost 2 bases. Germline lookup yields CDR1 DFQATT and CDR2 SNEGSKA (reference sequence). CDR3 length equals 17 residues. CDR3 region: CSASDPGLAGAYNEQFF. DNA of the CDR3: TGCAGTGCTAGTGATCCGGGACTAGCGGGGGCCTACAATGAGCAGTTCTTC.

This clonotype was seen ten or more times. The chain joins TRBV6-2 or TRBV6-3 to TRBJ2-3; D is perhaps TRBD2 (6 bases). The CDR3 sequence is 16 residues long. Germline lookup yields CDR1 MNHEY and CDR2 SVGEGT. With 0 bases removed from V and 0 bases from J, the gap between germline ends came to 10 bases. CDR3 in DNA: TGTGCCAGCAGTTACTCTTCAGGGACTAGCACAGATACGCAGTATTTT. Amino acid sequence: CASSYSSGTSTDTQYF.

The sample holds many counts of this clonotype. The chain recombines TRBV9 with TRBJ1-2; 11 nucleotides match TRBD1. Trimming took 3 bases from V and 3 from J; bases not matched to a gene: 4. Germline V gives CDR1 SGDLS, CDR2 YYNGEE. This CDR3 is 15 amino acids long. CDR3 nucleotides: TGTGCCAGCAGCGGGACAGGGGGCGCTTACTATGGCTACACCTTC. Its translation: CASSGTGGAYYGYTF.

This clonotype was seen many times. This sequence joins TRBV18 and TRBJ2-7, with a weak D call TRBD1 (6 bases). With 3 bases removed from V and 5 bases from J, the gap between germline ends came to 14 bases. Germline V gene data show CDR1 as KGHSH and CDR2 as LQKENI. This CDR3 spans 14 amino acids. Here the CDR3 DNA reads TGTGCCAGCTCACCTGCACAGGGCGGACACGAGCAGTACTTC. Its translation: CASSPAQGGHEQYF.

In this sample, this clonotype turned up many times. V and J are TRBV7-8 and TRBJ1-6, with 9 bases fitting TRBD1. In germline, CDR1 is SGHVS, CDR2 FQNEAQ. The CDR3 is 17 residues long. The V and J ends lost 5 bases and 6 bases, in that order; junction bases with no gene match: 11. Here the CDR3 DNA reads TGTGCCAGCAGCCCACGGGTGGGACAGGGTTTTAATTCACCCCTCCACTTT. It yields the protein CASSPRVGQGFNSPLHF.

This clonotype has at least ten counts. The chain couples TRBV7-2 to TRBJ1-6; no reliable D call. Per the germline V gene, CDR1 is SGHTA and CDR2 is FQGNSA. Trimming took 5 bases from V and 7 from J, leaving 12 bases between them. The CDR3 covers 14 residues. In nucleotides, the CDR3 is TGTGCCAGCAGCCCTAGGGTAGGGAATTCACCCCTCCACTTT. Its translation: CASSPRVGNSPLHF.

This clonotype was recorded many times. The chain uses TRBV7-9 and TRBJ1-1; D unresolved. V lost 1 base and J lost 4, with 22 bases in between. The CDR3 covers 18 residues. The V gene's germline CDR1 is SEHNR and CDR2 FQNEAQ (reference sequence). CDR3 protein: CASSLGRFTNLWGTEAFF. CDR3 nucleotides: TGTGCCAGCAGCTTAGGCAGATTTACTAATCTGTGGGGCACTGAAGCTTTCTTT.

This clonotype was seen at least ten times. The chain is built from TRBV7-8 and TRBJ2-4; D is uncertain. Germline V lookup: CDR1 SGHVS, CDR2 FQNEAQ. Trimming took 0 bases from V and 7 from J, leaving 10 bases between them. The CDR3 covers 14 residues. CDR3 in DNA: TGTGCCAGCAGCTTAGCGTCTAGTATTAACATTCAGTACTTC. Its translation: CASSLASSINIQYF.

The table lists this clonotype with a few counts. The rearrangement uses TRBV15 and TRBJ1-6; D gene uncertain. Germline V gives CDR1 LNHNV, CDR2 YYDKDF (reference sequence). The CDR3 totals 17 residues. Between the trimmed V and J ends, which lost 0 bases and 10 bases, there was a span of 19 bases. CDR3 protein: CATSRDWPAAEVSPLHF. The CDR3, as DNA: TGTGCCACCAGCAGAGATTGGCCTGCCGCTGAGGTCTCACCCCTCCACTTT. The complete variable domain, with remaining parts taken from reference TRBV15 and TRBJ1-6, reads DAMVIQNPRYQVTQFGKPVTLSCSQTLNHNVMYWYQQKSSQAPKLLFHYYDKDFNNEADTPDNFQSRRPNTSFCFLDIRSPGLGDTAMYLCATSRDWPAAEVSPLHFGNGTRLTVT.

The sample holds many counts of this clonotype. The CDR3 DNA is TGTGCCAGCTCGGAAAAGGGGGGAGGATTTGAGCAGTTCTTC. Protein sequence: CASSEKGGGFEQFF. The chain uses TRBV12-3 or TRBV12-4 and TRBJ2-1; D may match TRBD1 or TRBD2 (6 bases each). V was shortened by 8 bases and J by 9 bases, with 20 bases between the two germline ends. The CDR3 loop spans 14 amino acids.

This clonotype was observed many times. The chain has TRBV18 and TRBJ2-5, with D possibly being TRBD2 (5 bases). From germline, CDR1 is KGHSH and CDR2 LQKENI. Trimming shortened V by 6 bases and J by 2 bases, and 10 bases separated the two germline ends. This CDR3 comprises 13 residues. The CDR3 sequence is CASSRPGQETQYF. CDR3 DNA sequence: TGTGCCAGCTCGCGACCGGGACAAGAGACCCAGTACTTC. The full variable domain, with the rest looked up from reference TRBV18 and TRBJ2-5, is NAGVMQNPRHLVRRRGQEARLRCSPMKGHSHVYWYRQLPEEGLKFMVYLQKENIIDESGMPKERFSAEFPKEGPSILRIQQVVRGDSAAYFCASSRPGQETQYFGPGTRLLVL.